This T cell receptor (beta chain) was observed in a study of metastatic and nonmetastatic thyroid tumors. Study at large: The authors compared repertoires across blood and tumor or nodule tissue from malignant and benign thyroid patients. Overall study results and limits: It was reportedly found that TCR beta diversity was significantly higher in malignant thyroid tumors than in benign nodules, a difference seen in both blood and tumor samples.

In the source study's methods: Built for papillary thyroid cancer, a distant-metastasis classifier drew on CDR3 differences across clinicopathological groups. TCRdb reprocessed the PCR reads via MiXCR. The V and J calls and clone size are TCRdb's, not the authors'. The table records under 25,000 clones, about a quarter of them present only once. Relative to its sample, this clone is medium-sized. Its antigen is unknown. Prior to thyroid surgery, none of the patients had received any treatment. In germline, CDR1 is SNHLY, CDR2 FYNNEI. The CDR3 extends over 11 amino acids. Trimming shortened V by 7 bases and J by 7 bases, and 8 bases separated the two germline ends.

The sequenced sample consisted of blood. V gene TRBV2 combines with J gene TRBJ2-4; tentatively, D is TRBD1 (5 bases). The sequence was obtained from a male donor with papillary thyroid cancer or a benign thyroid nodule (not recorded which). Some clones in this sample may be carry-over from other donors' samples. The CDR3 DNA reads TGTGCCAGCAAGGACAAGAACATTCAGTACTTC. This translates into CASKDKNIQYF.